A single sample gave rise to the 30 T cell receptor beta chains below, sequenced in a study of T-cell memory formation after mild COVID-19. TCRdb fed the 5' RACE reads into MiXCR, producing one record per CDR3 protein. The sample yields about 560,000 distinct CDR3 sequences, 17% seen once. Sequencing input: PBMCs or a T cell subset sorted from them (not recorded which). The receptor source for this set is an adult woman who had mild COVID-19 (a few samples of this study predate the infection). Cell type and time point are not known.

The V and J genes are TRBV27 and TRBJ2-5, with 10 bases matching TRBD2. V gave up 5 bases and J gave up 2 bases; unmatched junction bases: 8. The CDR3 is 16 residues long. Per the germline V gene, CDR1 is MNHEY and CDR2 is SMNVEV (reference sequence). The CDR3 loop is CASSRRLAGPQETQYF. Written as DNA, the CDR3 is TGTGCCAGCAGTAGAAGACTAGCGGGTCCTCAAGAGACCCAGTACTTC.

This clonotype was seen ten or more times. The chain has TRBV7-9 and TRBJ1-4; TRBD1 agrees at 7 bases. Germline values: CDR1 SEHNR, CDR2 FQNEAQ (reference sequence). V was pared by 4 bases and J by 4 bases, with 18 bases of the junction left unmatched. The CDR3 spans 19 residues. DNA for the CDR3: TGTGCCAGCAGCTCCCAACATTACCGTTCGACAGGGTTTAATGAAAAACTGTTTTTT. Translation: CASSSQHYRSTGFNEKLFF.

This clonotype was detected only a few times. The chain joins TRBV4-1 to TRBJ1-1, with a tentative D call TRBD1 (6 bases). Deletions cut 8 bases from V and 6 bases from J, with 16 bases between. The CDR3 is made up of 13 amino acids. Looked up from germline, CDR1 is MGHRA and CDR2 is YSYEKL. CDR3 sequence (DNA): TGCGCCAGCTCGGAACAGGGTCGGCCTGAAGCTTTCTTT. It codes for CASSEQGRPEAFF.

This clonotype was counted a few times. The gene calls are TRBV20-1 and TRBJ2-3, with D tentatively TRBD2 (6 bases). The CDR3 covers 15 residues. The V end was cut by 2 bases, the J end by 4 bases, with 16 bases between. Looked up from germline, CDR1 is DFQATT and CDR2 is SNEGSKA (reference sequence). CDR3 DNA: TGCAGTGCTAGAATGACTACCTCGGGGGCAGATACGCAGTATTTT. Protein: CSARMTTSGADTQYF.

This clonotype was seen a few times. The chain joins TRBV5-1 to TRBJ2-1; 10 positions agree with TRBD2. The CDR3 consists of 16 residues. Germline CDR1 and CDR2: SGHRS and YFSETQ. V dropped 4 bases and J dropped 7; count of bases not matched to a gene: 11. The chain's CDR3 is CASSHGPGLAQNEQFF. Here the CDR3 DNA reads TGCGCCAGCAGCCACGGGCCGGGACTAGCGCAGAATGAGCAGTTCTTC.

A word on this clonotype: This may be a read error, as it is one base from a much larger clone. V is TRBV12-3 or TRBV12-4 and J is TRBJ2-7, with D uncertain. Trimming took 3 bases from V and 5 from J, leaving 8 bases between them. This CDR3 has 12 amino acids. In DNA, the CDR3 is TGTGCCAGCAGTTTGGTTTATGACGAGCAGTACTTC. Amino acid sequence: CASSLVYDEQYF.

CDR3 in DNA: TGTGCCAGCAGCAACAAGATGAACACTGAAGCTTTCTTT. This gives the protein CASSNKMNTEAFF. The J gene is TRBJ1-1, the V gene TRBV12-3 or TRBV12-4; D gene unclear. The CDR3 extends over 13 amino acids. V was pared by 6 bases and J by 0 bases, with 8 bases between.

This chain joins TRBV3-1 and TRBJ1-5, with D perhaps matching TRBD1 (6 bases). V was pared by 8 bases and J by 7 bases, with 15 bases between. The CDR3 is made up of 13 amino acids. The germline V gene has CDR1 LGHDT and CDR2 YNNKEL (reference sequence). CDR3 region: CASSRGARQPQHF. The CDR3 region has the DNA TGTGCCAGCTCTCGGGGGGCGAGACAGCCCCAGCATTTT.

As DNA, the CDR3 is TGTGCCACCAGCAGATTGGAGATAGCCAAAAACATTCAGTACTTC. It is translated as CATSRLEIAKNIQYF. The chain is built from TRBV15 and TRBJ2-4; D is unclear. Germline assignment: CDR1 LNHNV and CDR2 YYDKDF (reference sequence). This CDR3 is built from 15 residues. V lost 2 bases and J 0 bases, leaving 8 bases between the germline ends.

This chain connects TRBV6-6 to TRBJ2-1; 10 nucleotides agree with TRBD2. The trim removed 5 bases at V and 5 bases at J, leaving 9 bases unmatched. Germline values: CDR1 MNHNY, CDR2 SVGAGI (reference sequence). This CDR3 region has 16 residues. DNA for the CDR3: TGTGCCAGCAGTACCTCAGCGGGAGGGGACCACAATGAGCAGTTCTTC. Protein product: CASSTSAGGDHNEQFF.

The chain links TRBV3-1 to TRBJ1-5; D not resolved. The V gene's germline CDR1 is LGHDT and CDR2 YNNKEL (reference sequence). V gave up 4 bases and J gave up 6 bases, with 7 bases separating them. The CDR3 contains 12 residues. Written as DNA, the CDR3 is TGTGCCAGCAGCCCCTCAGGTCAGCCCCAGCATTTT. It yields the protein CASSPSGQPQHF.

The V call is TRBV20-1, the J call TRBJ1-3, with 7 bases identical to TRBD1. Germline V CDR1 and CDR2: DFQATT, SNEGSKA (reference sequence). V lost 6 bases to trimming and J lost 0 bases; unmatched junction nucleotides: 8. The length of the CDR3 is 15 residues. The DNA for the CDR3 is TGCAGTGCCCGAGGGGACAGAAACTCTGGAAACACCATATATTTT. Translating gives CSARGDRNSGNTIYF.

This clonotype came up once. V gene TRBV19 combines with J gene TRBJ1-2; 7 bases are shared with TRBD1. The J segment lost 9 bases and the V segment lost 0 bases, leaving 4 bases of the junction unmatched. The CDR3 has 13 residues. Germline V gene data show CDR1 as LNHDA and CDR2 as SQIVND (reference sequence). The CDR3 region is CASSIDPTGSYTF. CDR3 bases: TGTGCCAGTAGTATAGATCCGACAGGGAGCTACACCTTC.

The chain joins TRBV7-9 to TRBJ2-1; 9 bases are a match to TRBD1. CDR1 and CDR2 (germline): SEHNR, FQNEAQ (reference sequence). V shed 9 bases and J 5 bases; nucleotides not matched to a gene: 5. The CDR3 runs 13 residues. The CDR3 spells CASWDRENNEQFF. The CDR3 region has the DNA TGTGCCAGTTGGGACAGGGAAAACAATGAGCAGTTCTTC.

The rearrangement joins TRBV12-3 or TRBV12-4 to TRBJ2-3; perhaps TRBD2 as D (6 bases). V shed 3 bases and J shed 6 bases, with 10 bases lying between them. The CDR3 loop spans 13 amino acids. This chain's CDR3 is CASSLVEGDTQYF. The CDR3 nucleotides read TGTGCCAGCAGTTTGGTGGAGGGGGATACGCAGTATTTT.

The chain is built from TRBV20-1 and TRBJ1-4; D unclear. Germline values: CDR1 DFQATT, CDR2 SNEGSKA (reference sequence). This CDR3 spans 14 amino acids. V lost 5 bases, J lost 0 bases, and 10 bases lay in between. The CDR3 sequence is CSALPGATNEKLFF. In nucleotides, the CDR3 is TGCAGTGCTCTGCCCGGAGCAACTAATGAAAAACTGTTTTTT.

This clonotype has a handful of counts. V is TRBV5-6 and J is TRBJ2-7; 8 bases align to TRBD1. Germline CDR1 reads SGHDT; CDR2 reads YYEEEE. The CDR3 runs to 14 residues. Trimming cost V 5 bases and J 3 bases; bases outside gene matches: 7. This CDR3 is CASSPDRANYEQYF. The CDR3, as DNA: TGTGCCAGCAGTCCGGACAGGGCGAACTACGAGCAGTACTTC.

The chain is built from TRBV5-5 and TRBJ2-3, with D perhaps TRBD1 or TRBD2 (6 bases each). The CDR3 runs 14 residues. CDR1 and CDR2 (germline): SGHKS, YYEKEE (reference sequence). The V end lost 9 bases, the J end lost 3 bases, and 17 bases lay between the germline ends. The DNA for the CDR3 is TGTGCCACGCAGTGGCAGGGGAGGACAGATACGCAGTATTTT. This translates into CATQWQGRTDTQYF.

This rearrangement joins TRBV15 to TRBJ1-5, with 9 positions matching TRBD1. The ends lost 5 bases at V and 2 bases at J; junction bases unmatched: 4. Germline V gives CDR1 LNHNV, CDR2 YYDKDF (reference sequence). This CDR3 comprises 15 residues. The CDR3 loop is CATSGDRVGNQPQHF. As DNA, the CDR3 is TGTGCCACCAGCGGGGACAGGGTGGGCAATCAGCCCCAGCATTTT. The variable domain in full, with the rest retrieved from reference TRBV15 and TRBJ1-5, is DAMVIQNPRYQVTQFGKPVTLSCSQTLNHNVMYWYQQKSSQAPKLLFHYYDKDFNNEADTPDNFQSRRPNTSFCFLDIRSPGLGDTAMYLCATSGDRVGNQPQHFGDGTRLSIL.

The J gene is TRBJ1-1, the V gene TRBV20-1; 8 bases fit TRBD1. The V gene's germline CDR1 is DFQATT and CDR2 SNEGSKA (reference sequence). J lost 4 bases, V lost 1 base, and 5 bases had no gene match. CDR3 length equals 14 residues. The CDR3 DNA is TGCAGTGCTAGAGGGACAGGGTACAGCACTGAAGCTTTCTTT. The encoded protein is CSARGTGYSTEAFF.

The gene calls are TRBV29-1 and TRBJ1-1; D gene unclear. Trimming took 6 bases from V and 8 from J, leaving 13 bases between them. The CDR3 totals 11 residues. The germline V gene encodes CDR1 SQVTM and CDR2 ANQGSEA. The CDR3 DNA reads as TGCAGCGTCCGCGTCGGATTCGAAGCTTTCTTT. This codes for CSVRVGFEAFF.

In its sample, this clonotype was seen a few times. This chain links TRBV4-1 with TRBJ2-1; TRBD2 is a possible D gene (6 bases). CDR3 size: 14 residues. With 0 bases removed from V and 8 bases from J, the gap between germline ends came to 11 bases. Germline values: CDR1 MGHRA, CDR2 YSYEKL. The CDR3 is CASSQDDGGDEQFF. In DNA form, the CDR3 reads TGCGCCAGCAGCCAAGATGATGGAGGGGATGAGCAGTTCTTC.

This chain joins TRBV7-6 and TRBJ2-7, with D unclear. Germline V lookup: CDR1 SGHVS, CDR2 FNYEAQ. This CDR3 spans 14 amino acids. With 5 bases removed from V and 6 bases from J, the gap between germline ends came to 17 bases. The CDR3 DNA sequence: TGTGCCAGCAGCCCCGATTTTAGAAGGATCGAGCAGTACTTC. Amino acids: CASSPDFRRIEQYF.

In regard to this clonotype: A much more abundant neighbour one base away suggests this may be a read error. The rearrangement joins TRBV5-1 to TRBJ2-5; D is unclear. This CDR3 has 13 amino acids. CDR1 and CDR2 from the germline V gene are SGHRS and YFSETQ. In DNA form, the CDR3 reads TGCTCCAGCAGCTTGGTAGCCGGAGAGACCCAGTACTTC. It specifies CSSSLVAGETQYF.

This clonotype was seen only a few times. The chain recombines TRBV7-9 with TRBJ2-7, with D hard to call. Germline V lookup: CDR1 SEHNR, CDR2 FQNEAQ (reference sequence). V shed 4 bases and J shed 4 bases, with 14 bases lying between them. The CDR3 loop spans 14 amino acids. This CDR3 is CASSSLPAGYEQYF. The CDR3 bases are TGTGCCAGCAGCTCTTTACCGGCCGGTTACGAGCAGTACTTC.

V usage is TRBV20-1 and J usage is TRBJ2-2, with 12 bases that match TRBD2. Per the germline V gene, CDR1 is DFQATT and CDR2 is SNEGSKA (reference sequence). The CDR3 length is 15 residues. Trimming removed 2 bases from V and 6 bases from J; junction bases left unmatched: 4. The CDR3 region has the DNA TGCAGTGCTAGACCTAGCGGGAGGGTGTCCGGGGAGCTGTTTTTT. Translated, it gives CSARPSGRVSGELFF.

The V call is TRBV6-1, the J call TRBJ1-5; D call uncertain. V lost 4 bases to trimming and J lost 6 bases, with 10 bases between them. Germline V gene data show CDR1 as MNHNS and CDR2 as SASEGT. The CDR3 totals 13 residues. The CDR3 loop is CASSGRVTQPQHF. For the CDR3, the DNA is TGTGCCAGCAGTGGGAGGGTTACTCAGCCCCAGCATTTT.

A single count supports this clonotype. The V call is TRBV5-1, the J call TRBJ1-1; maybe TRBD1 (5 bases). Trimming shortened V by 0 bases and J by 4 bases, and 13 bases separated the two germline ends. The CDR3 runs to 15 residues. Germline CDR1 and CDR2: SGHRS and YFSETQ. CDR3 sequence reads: CASSLVFGAGTEAFF. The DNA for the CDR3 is TGCGCCAGCAGCTTGGTTTTTGGGGCGGGCACTGAAGCTTTCTTT. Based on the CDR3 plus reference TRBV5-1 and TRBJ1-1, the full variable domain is KAGVTQTPRYLIKTRGQQVTLSCSPISGHRSVSWYQQTPGQGLQFLFEYFSETQRNKGNFPGRFSGRQFSNSRSEMNVSTLELGDSALYLCASSLVFGAGTEAFFGQGTRLTVV.

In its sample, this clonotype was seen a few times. The CDR3 sequence is CASSQGSRWPLWSEAFF. DNA of the CDR3: TGTGCCAGCAGCCAAGGTAGCCGGTGGCCACTTTGGTCTGAAGCTTTCTTT. The chain is built from TRBV14 and TRBJ1-1, with D unclear. CDR3 length: 17 amino acids. Trimming cost V 1 base and J 6 bases, with 21 bases left between them. The V gene's germline CDR1 is SGHDN and CDR2 FVKESK.

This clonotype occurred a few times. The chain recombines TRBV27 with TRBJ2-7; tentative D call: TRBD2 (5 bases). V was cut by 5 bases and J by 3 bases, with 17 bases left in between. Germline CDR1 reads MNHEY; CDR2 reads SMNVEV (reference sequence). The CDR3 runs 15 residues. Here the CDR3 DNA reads TGTGCCAGCAGTCCTCTAGCCATGCAGGTCTACGAGCAGTACTTC. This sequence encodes CASSPLAMQVYEQYF.